The source of this T cell receptor beta chain is a study of T-cell reconstitution after alpha-beta-depleted transplantation in children. Unique molecular identifiers were incorporated during preparation of the TCRbeta library. TCRdb re-derived calls from the PCR reads in MiXCR, one entry per CDR3 protein. Among more than 450,000 distinct CDR3 sequences listed, roughly 18% were seen once. The CDR3 totals 15 residues. The V gene end was trimmed by 5 bases and the J gene end by 1 base; junction bases not matched to a gene: 6. Germline V gene data show CDR1 as KGHSH and CDR2 as LQKENI. The source was PBMCs from the stem cell graft donor, collected from the stem cell graft. This rearrangement joins TRBV18 to TRBJ1-1, with 8 bases that match TRBD1. The origin of this receptor is a human donor who donated a stem cell graft to a child with acute lymphoblastic leukemia. The CDR3 spells CASSRTGSGNTEAFF. The CDR3 DNA follows: TGTGCCAGCTCAAGGACAGGGTCTGGGAACACTGAAGCTTTCTTT.